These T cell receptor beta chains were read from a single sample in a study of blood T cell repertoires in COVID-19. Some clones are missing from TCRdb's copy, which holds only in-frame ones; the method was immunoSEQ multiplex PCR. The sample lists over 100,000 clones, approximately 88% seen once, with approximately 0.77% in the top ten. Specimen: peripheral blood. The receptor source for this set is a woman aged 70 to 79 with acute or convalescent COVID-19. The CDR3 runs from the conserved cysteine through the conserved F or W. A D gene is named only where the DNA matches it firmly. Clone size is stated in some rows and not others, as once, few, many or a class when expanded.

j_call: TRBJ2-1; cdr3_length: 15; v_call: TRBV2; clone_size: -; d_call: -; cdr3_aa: CASSEQGRVYNEQFF; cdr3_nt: TGTGCCAGCAGTGAACAGGGGAGGGTCTACAATGAGCAGTTCTTC
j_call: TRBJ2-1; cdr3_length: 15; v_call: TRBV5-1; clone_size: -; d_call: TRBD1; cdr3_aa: CASSIRGQTYNEQFF; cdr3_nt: TGCGCCAGCAGCATAAGGGGGCAGACCTACAATGAGCAGTTCTTC
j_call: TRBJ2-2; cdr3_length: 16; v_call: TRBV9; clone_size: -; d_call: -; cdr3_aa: CASSPQQRVRTGELFF; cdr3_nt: TGTGCCAGCAGCCCCCAGCAGCGGGTACGCACCGGGGAGCTGTTTTTT
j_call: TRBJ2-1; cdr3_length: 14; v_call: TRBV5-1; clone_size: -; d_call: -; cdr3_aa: CASSLGGPDFEQFF; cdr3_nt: TGCGCCAGCAGCTTGGGGGGGCCAGATTTCGAGCAGTTCTTC
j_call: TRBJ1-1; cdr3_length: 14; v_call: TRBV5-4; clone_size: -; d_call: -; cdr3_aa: CASSLEQGSTEAFF; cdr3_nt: TGTGCCAGCAGCTTGGAACAGGGTAGCACTGAAGCTTTCTTT
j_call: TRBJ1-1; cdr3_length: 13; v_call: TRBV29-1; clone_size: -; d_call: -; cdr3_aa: CSVDTGMNTEAFF; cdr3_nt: TGCAGCGTTGATACGGGGATGAACACTGAAGCTTTCTTT
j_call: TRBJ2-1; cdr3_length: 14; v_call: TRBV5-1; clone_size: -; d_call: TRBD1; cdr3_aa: CASSDRTGNNEQFF; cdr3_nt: TGCGCCAGCAGCGACAGGACAGGAAACAATGAGCAGTTCTTC
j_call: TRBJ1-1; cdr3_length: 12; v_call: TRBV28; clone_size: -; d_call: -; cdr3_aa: CASSFGSAEAFF; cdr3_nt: TGTGCCAGCAGTTTCGGGAGCGCTGAAGCTTTCTTT
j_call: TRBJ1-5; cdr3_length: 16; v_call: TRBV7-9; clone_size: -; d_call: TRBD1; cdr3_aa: CASSLGGQGRNQPQHF; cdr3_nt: TGTGCCAGCAGCTTAGGGGGACAGGGTCGCAATCAGCCCCAGCATTTT
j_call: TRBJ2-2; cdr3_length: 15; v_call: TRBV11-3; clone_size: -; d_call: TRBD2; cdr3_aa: CASSSTSGRAGELFF; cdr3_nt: TGTGCCAGCAGCTCGACTAGCGGGAGGGCAGGGGAGCTGTTTTTT
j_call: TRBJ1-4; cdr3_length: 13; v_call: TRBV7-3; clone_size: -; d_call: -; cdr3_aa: CASSQGLGEKLFF; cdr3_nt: TGTGCCAGCAGCCAGGGACTGGGGGAAAAACTGTTTTTT
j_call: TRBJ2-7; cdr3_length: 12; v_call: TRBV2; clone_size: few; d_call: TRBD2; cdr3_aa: CASGDYGYEQYF; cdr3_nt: TGTGCCAGCGGGGACTACGGCTACGAGCAGTACTTC
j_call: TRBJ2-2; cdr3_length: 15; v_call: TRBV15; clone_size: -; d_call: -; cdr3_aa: CATSRDRPGSGELFF; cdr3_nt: TGTGCCACCAGCAGAGATCGTCCGGGTTCCGGGGAGCTGTTTTTT
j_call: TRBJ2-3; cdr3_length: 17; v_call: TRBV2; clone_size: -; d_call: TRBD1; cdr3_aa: CASSYPTTGGGTDTQYF; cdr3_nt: TGTGCCAGCAGTTATCCTACGACAGGGGGAGGGACAGATACGCAGTATTTT
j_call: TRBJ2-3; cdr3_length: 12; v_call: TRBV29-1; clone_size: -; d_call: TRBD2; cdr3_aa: CSVASGIDTQYF; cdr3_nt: TGCAGCGTGGCTAGCGGGATAGATACGCAGTATTTT
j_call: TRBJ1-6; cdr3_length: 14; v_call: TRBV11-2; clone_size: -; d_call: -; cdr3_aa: CASRPGQYNSPLHF; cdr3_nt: TGTGCCAGCAGACCTGGACAGTATAATTCACCCCTCCACTTT
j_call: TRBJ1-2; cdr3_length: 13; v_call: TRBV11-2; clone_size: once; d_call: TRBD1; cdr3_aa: CASSLQGAGGYTF; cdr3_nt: TGTGCCAGCAGCCTCCAGGGGGCGGGAGGCTACACCTTC
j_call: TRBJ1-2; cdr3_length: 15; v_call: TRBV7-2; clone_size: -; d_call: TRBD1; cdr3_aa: CASSSGPGQNYGYTF; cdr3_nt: TGTGCCAGCAGCTCCGGACCGGGACAGAACTATGGCTACACCTTC
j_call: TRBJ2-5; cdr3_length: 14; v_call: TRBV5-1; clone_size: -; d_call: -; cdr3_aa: CASSLQGAEETQYF; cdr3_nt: TGCGCCAGCAGCTTGCAAGGAGCCGAAGAGACCCAGTACTTC
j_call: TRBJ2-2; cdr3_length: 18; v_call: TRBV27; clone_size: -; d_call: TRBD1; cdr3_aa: CASTRAGTGGLNTGELFF; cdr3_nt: TGTGCCAGCACAAGGGCCGGGACAGGGGGTTTGAACACCGGGGAGCTGTTTTTT
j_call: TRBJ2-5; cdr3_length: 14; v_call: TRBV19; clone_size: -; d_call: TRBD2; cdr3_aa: CASRESGGRETQYF; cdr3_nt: TGTGCCAGTAGGGAGAGCGGGGGGCGGGAGACCCAGTACTTC
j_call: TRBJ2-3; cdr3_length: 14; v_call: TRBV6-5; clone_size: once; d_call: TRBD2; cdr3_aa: CATRTSGSTDTQYF; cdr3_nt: TGTGCCACCCGGACTAGCGGGAGCACAGATACGCAGTATTTT
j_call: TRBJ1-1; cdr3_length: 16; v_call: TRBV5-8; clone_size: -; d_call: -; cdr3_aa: CASPGGGTNPNTEAFF; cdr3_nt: TGTGCCAGCCCCGGGGGGGGAACGAACCCGAACACTGAAGCTTTCTTT
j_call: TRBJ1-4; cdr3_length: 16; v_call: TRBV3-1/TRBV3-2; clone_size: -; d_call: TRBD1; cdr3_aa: CASSPTGGMSNEKLFF; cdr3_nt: TGTGCCAGCAGCCCTACAGGGGGCATGAGTAATGAAAAACTGTTTTTT
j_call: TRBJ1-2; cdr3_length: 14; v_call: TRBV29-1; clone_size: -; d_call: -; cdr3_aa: CSADTRTVNYGYTF; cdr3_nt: TGCAGCGCTGACACGCGGACAGTAAACTATGGCTACACCTTC
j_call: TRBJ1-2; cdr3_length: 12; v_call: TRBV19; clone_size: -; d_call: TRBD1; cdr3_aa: CASFQGARGYTF; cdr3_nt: TGTGCCAGCTTCCAGGGGGCACGGGGCTACACCTTC
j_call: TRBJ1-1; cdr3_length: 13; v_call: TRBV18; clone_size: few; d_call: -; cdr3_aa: CASSSGVDTEAFF; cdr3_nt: TGTGCCAGCTCATCCGGGGTGGACACTGAAGCTTTCTTT
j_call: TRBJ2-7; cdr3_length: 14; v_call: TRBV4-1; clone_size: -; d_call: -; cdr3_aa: CASSQHRASYEQYF; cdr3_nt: TGCGCCAGCAGCCAACACAGGGCCTCCTACGAGCAGTACTTC
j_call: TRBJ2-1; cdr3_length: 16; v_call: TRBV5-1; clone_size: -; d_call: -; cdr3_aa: CASSLRPPGAYNEQFF; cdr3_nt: TGCGCCAGCAGCTTGAGACCTCCGGGGGCCTACAATGAGCAGTTCTTC
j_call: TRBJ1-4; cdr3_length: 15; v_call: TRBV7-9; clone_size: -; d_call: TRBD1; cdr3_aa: CASSLSGQGAGKLFF; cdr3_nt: TGTGCCAGCAGCTTGAGCGGACAGGGGGCTGGAAAACTGTTTTTT
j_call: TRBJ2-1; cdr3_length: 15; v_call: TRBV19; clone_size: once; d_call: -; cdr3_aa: CASSKIEAVRNEQFF; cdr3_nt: TGTGCCAGTAGTAAAATAGAGGCGGTCCGCAATGAGCAGTTCTTC
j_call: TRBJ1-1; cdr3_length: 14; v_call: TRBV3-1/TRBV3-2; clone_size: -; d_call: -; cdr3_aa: CASSQALEGTEAFF; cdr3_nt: TGTGCCAGCAGCCAGGCCCTCGAGGGCACTGAAGCTTTCTTT
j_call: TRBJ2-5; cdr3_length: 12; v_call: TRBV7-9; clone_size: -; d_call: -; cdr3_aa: CASSPSGWAQYF; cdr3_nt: TGTGCCAGCAGCCCATCGGGGTGGGCCCAGTACTTC
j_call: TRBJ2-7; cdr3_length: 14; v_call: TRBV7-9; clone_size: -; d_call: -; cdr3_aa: CASSLDLTAYEQYF; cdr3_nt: TGTGCCAGCAGCTTAGACCTCACAGCCTACGAGCAGTACTTC
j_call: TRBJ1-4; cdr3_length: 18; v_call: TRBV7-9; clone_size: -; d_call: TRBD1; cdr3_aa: CASSVSRDRGPFNEKLFF; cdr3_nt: TGTGCCAGCAGCGTAAGCCGGGACAGGGGTCCCTTTAATGAAAAACTGTTTTTT
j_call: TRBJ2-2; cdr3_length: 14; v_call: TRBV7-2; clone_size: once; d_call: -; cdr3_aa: CASSLSASTGELFF; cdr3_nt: TGTGCCAGCAGCCTTAGCGCATCCACCGGGGAGCTGTTTTTT
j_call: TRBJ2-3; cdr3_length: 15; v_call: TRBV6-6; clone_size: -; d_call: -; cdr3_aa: CASSLAGPPTDTQYF; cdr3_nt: TGTGCCAGCAGCCTGGCGGGGCCCCCCACAGATACGCAGTATTTT
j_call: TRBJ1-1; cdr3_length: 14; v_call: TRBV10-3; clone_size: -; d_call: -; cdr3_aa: CAIAGGGVGTEAFF; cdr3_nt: TGTGCCATAGCGGGCGGGGGCGTGGGCACTGAAGCTTTCTTT
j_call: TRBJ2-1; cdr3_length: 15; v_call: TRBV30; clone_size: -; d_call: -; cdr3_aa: CAWSLGVSSYNEQFF; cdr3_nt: TGTGCCTGGAGTCTAGGGGTGAGCTCCTACAATGAGCAGTTCTTC
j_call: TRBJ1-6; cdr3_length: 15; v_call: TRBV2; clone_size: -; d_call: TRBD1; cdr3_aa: CASSPRDRGDSPLHF; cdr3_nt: TGTGCCAGCAGTCCGCGGGACAGGGGGGATTCACCCCTCCACTTT
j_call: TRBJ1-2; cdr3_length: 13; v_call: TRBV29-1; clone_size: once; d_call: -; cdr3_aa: CSVAHTMEGGYTF; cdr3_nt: TGCAGCGTTGCCCATACAATGGAGGGAGGCTACACCTTC
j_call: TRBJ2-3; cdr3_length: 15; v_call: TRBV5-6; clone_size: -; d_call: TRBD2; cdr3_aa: CASSFITSGTDTQYF; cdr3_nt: TGTGCCAGCAGCTTCATAACTAGCGGCACAGATACGCAGTATTTT
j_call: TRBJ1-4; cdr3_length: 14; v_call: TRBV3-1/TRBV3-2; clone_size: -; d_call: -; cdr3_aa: CASSQGGNPSVLFF; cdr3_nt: TGTGCCAGCAGCCAAGGCGGGAACCCAAGTGTGCTGTTTTTT
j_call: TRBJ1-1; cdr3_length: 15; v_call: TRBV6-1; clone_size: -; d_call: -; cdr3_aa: CASSEARGSFTEAFF; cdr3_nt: TGTGCCAGCAGTGAAGCTAGGGGGTCGTTCACTGAAGCTTTCTTT
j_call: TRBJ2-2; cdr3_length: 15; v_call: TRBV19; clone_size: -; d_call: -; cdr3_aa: CASSPVGRATGELFF; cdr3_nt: TGTGCCAGTAGTCCCGTGGGCAGGGCGACCGGGGAGCTGTTTTTT
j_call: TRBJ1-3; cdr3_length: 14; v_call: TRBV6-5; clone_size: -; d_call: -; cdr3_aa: CASILGGSGNTIYF; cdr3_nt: -
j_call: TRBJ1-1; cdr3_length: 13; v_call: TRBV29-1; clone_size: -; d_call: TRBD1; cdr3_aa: CSAGTGGGTEAFF; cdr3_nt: TGCAGCGCCGGGACAGGGGGAGGGACTGAAGCTTTCTTT
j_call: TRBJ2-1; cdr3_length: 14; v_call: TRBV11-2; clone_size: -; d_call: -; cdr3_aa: CASSLVVGRNEQFF; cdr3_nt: TGTGCCAGCAGCTTAGTTGTGGGCCGAAATGAGCAGTTCTTC
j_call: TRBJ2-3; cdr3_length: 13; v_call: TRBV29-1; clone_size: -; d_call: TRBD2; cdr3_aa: CSVVAGHTDTQYF; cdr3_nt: TGCAGCGTTGTAGCGGGACACACAGATACGCAGTATTTT